The 19 T cell receptor beta chains reported below all come from one sample, sequenced in a study of OX40 agonist ivuxolimab in advanced cancers. Data came from immunoSEQ multiplex PCR; TCRdb stores just in-frame clones and leaves some out. The sample carries tens of thousands of clones, 85% to 90% recorded once. The input for sequencing was CD4+ or CD8+ T cells sorted from blood, taken in a trial of the OX40 agonist ivuxolimab. Every receptor here comes from an adult with an advanced solid tumor such as melanoma, head and neck, liver or kidney cancer.

The chain employs TRBV7-9 and TRBJ2-5; 8 nucleotides agree with TRBD2. V gave up 3 bases and J gave up 7 bases; unmatched junction bases: 13. CDR1 is SEHNR and CDR2 is FQNEAQ in the germline V gene (reference sequence). The CDR3 is made up of 16 amino acids. CDR3: CASSFSGASRSGTQYF. The DNA for the CDR3 is TGTGCCAGCAGCTTTAGCGGGGCATCAAGAAGCGGGACCCAGTACTTC.

J is TRBJ1-2 and V is TRBV2; no reliable D call. This CDR3 spans 12 amino acids. Trimming removed 5 bases from V and 7 bases from J, with 11 bases in between. Looked up from germline, CDR1 is SNHLY and CDR2 is FYNNEI. DNA of the CDR3: TGTGCCAGCAGTATTAGGGAGTCTGGCTACACCTTC. Amino acids: CASSIRESGYTF.

The CDR3 region is CASSDNTEAFF. In nucleotides, the CDR3 is TGTGCCAGCAGCGACAACACTGAAGCTTTCTTT. This chain connects TRBV5-8 to TRBJ1-1; no clear D gene. Trimming removed 4 bases from V and 2 bases from J, with 3 bases in between. Germline V gene data show CDR1 as SGHTS and CDR2 as YDEGEE. This CDR3 is built from 11 residues.

The chain has TRBV2 and TRBJ2-3; possibly TRBD1 for D (5 bases). V was trimmed by 8 bases and J by 4 bases, leaving 13 bases between them. CDR1 and CDR2 (germline): SNHLY, FYNNEI. CDR3 size: 13 residues. The DNA for the CDR3 is TGTGCCAGCTTCCGGCAGGGCTCAGATACGCAGTATTTT. Residues: CASFRQGSDTQYF. Full variable domain (outside the CDR3, taken from reference TRBV2 and TRBJ2-3): EPEVTQTPSHQVTQMGQEVILRCVPISNHLYFYWYRQILGQKVEFLVSFYNNEISEKSEIFDDQFSVERPDGSNFTLKIRSTKLEDSAMYFCASFRQGSDTQYFGPGTRLTVL.

The V call is TRBV29-1, the J call TRBJ1-1; D remains ambiguous. This CDR3 is built from 13 residues. Per germline, CDR1 SQVTM and CDR2 ANQGSEA. V lost 0 bases and J 4 bases, leaving 9 bases between the germline ends. The DNA for the CDR3 is TGCAGCGTTGAAGAGGCGACGGGCACTGAAGCTTTCTTT. As protein: CSVEEATGTEAFF.

The chain recombines TRBV5-1 with TRBJ2-1; 7 bases agree with TRBD1. This CDR3 is 15 amino acids long. Germline CDR1 SGHRS, CDR2 YFSETQ. Trimming removed 1 base from V and 5 bases from J; junction bases left unmatched: 6. The DNA for the CDR3 is TGCGCCAGCAGCTTGACCGGGACAGAGAACAATGAGCAGTTCTTC. It translates to CASSLTGTENNEQFF. The full variable domain, in which reference TRBV5-1 and TRBJ2-1 provide the parts outside the CDR3, is KAGVTQTPRYLIKTRGQQVTLSCSPISGHRSVSWYQQTPGQGLQFLFEYFSETQRNKGNFPGRFSGRQFSNSRSEMNVSTLELGDSALYLCASSLTGTENNEQFFGPGTRLTVL.

The chain combines TRBV6-5 with TRBJ2-5; D possibly corresponds to TRBD1 (5 bases). Looked up from germline, CDR1 is MNHEY and CDR2 is SVGAGI. Between the trimmed V and J ends, which lost 0 bases and 7 bases, there was a span of 12 bases. CDR3 length: 14 residues. In DNA form, the CDR3 reads TGTGCCAGCAGTTACTCCTCAGCTCAGGGGACCCAGTACTTC. This sequence encodes CASSYSSAQGTQYF.

This clone has just a few counts. This chain links TRBV6-1 with TRBJ1-2, with D hard to call. Germline V gives CDR1 MNHNS, CDR2 SASEGT. The V end was cut by 2 bases, the J end by 8 bases, with 15 bases between. The length of the CDR3 is 14 residues. This chain's CDR3 is CASSENSFTAGYTF. The CDR3 nucleotides read TGTGCCAGCAGTGAAAATTCATTCACGGCAGGCTACACCTTC.

The rearrangement links TRBV19 to TRBJ1-6; D ambiguous. The germline V and J ends were trimmed by 5 bases and 7 bases, with 12 bases remaining between them. Germline V gene sequence: CDR1 LNHDA, CDR2 SQIVND (reference sequence). CDR3 size: 14 residues. In DNA, the CDR3 is TGTGCCAGTAGTGAGAGGGCGGAGAATTCACCCCTCCACTTT. This codes for CASSERAENSPLHF.

The rearrangement links TRBV10-3 to TRBJ2-1; 13 bases match TRBD2. This CDR3 is 14 amino acids long. Germline V gene lookup returns CDR1 ENHRY and CDR2 SYGVKD. V shed 10 bases and J 8 bases; nucleotides not matched to a gene: 8. CDR3 amino acids: CATLGLAGVDEQFF. Here the CDR3 DNA reads TGTGCCACCCTAGGACTAGCGGGAGTGGATGAGCAGTTCTTC.

The genes are TRBV9 and TRBJ2-5; 11 bases match TRBD1. V lost 4 bases and J lost 5; bases outside the gene matches: 4. Per the germline V gene, CDR1 is SGDLS and CDR2 is YYNGEE. CDR3 size: 14 residues. CDR3 DNA sequence: TGTGCCAGCAGCAGGACAGGGGGCCGGGAGACCCAGTACTTC. Its translation: CASSRTGGRETQYF.

This chain joins TRBV29-1 and TRBJ2-5; the match to TRBD2 covers 10 bases. V trimming: 8 bases; J trimming: 4 bases; junction bases outside the gene matches: 16. Germline V gene data show CDR1 as SQVTM and CDR2 as ANQGSEA. CDR3 size: 16 residues. DNA for the CDR3: TGCAGCTCTCGGGCTAGCGGGGGCCTACGGGGAGAGACCCAGTACTTC. Protein: CSSRASGGLRGETQYF.

The chain recombines TRBV9 with TRBJ2-7; D is ambiguous. Germline lookup yields CDR1 SGDLS and CDR2 YYNGEE. V lost 0 bases to trimming and J lost 7 bases, with 8 bases between them. This CDR3 region has 12 residues. CDR3 region: CASSVGSSEQYF. The CDR3 coding sequence is TGTGCCAGCAGCGTAGGGAGCTCGGAGCAGTACTTC. The complete variable domain, with remaining parts taken from reference TRBV9 and TRBJ2-7, reads DSGVTQTPKHLITATGQRVTLRCSPRSGDLSVYWYQQSLDQGLQFLIQYYNGEERAKGNILERFSAQQFPDLHSELNLSSLELGDSALYFCASSVGSSEQYFGPGTRLTVT.

This sequence joins TRBV29-1 and TRBJ2-1, with 7 positions matching TRBD2. Germline CDR1 and CDR2: SQVTM and ANQGSEA. J lost 4 bases, V lost 0 bases, and 6 bases had no gene match. The CDR3 is 15 amino acids. The CDR3 DNA reads TGCAGCGTTGAAGATCGCCTAGCGGAGTACAATGAGCAGTTCTTC. This sequence encodes CSVEDRLAEYNEQFF.

To note about this clone: One end of the junction fails to match germline, which may point to a read error. The chain joins TRBV11-2 to TRBJ1-3; D gene unclear. The CDR3 has 13 amino acids. Germline-derived CDR1 and CDR2 are SGHAT and FQNNGV. This CDR3 is CASSQQQRVGLHF. CDR3 nucleotides: TGTGCCAGCAGCCAACAACAGAGGGTGGGTCTGCATTTT.

This clone was counted only a few times. The chain employs TRBV27 and TRBJ1-2; 8 nucleotides line up with TRBD1. The CDR3 covers 14 residues. V shed 2 bases and J 7 bases; nucleotides not matched to a gene: 6. Germline-derived CDR1 and CDR2 are MNHEY and SMNVEV (reference sequence). The CDR3 is CASSLKRQGFGYTF. CDR3 coding DNA: TGTGCCAGCAGTTTAAAGAGACAGGGGTTTGGCTACACCTTC.

The chain combines TRBV28 with TRBJ2-2, with 9 bases matching TRBD2. The J segment lost 2 bases and the V segment lost 8 bases, leaving 6 bases of the junction unmatched. In germline, CDR1 is MDHEN, CDR2 SYDVKM. The CDR3 runs to 15 residues. This chain's CDR3 is CASHLAGFNTGELFF. The CDR3 DNA follows: TGTGCCAGCCACCTAGCGGGGTTTAACACCGGGGAGCTGTTTTTT.

V gene TRBV28 combines with J gene TRBJ1-2; 7 bases match TRBD1. V lost 4 bases and J lost 5; bases outside the gene matches: 10. Germline CDR1 reads MDHEN; CDR2 reads SYDVKM. The CDR3 has 15 residues. CDR3 DNA: TGTGCCAGCAGTTCAAGAGGAACAGGGGTGTATGGCTACACCTTC. Its translation: CASSSRGTGVYGYTF.

This sequence joins TRBV7-2 and TRBJ1-2; D may be TRBD1 (5 bases). This CDR3 contains 13 residues. The germline gives CDR1 SGHTA, CDR2 FQGNSA. V lost 5 bases and J lost 7, with 14 bases in between. The CDR3 bases are TGTGCCAGCAGCCCCCATGGCGACAGTGGCTACACCTTC. As protein: CASSPHGDSGYTF.